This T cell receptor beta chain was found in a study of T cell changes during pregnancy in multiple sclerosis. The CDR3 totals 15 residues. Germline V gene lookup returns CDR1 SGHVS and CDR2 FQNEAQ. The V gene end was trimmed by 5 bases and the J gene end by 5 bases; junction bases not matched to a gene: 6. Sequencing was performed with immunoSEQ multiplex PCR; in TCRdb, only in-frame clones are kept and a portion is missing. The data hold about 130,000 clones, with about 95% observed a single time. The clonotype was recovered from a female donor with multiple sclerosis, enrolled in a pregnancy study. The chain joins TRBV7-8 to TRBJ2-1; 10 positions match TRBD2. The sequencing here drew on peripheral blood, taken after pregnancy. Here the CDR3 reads CASSPGLAPNNEQFF. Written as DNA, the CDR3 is TGTGCCAGCAGCCCGGGACTAGCGCCCAACAATGAGCAGTTCTTC.